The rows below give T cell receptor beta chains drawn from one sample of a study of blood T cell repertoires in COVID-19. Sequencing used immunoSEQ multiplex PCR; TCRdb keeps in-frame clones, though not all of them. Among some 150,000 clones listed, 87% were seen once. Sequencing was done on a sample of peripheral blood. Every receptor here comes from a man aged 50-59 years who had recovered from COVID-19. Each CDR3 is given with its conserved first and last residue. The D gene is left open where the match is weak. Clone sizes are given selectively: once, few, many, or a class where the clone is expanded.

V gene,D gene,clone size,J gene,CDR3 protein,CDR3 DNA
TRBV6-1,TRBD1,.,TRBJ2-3,CASSVEVTGVSTDTQYF,TGTGCCAGCAGTGTGGAGGTCACAGGGGTCAGCACAGATACGCAGTATTTT
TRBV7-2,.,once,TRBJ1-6,CASSLGRVRIPLHF,TGTGCCAGCAGCTTAGGCAGGGTTAGGATTCCCCTCCACTTT
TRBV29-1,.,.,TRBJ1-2,CSVERSQGYGYTF,TGCAGCGTTGAGCGTTCGCAGGGGTATGGCTACACCTTC
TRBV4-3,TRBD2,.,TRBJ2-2,CASSQVGLAGGRPGGGTGELFF,TGCGCCAGCAGCCAAGTGGGACTAGCGGGGGGCCGACCTGGGGGAGGCACCGGGGAGCTGTTTTTT
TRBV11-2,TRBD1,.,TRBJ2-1,CASSLRDSLGYNEQFF,TGTGCCAGCAGCCTCCGGGACAGCCTTGGCTACAATGAGCAGTTCTTC
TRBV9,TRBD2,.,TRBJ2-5,CASSVASGGSGETQYF,TGTGCCAGCAGCGTGGCTAGCGGGGGGTCGGGGGAGACCCAGTACTTC
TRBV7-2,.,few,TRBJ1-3,CASSMYSSGGNTIYF,TGTGCCAGCAGTATGTATTCTTCGGGTGGAAACACCATATATTTT
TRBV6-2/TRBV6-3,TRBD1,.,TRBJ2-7,CASSYTGTGAYEQYF,TGTGCCAGCAGTTACACCGGGACAGGGGCCTACGAGCAGTACTTC
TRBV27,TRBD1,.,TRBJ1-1,CASSVQGPNTEAFF,TGTGCCAGCAGTGTACAGGGGCCGAACACTGAAGCTTTCTTT
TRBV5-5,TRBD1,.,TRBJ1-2,CASSLEGTGVDGYTF,TGTGCCAGCAGCTTGGAAGGGACAGGGGTGGATGGCTACACCTTC
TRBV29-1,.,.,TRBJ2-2,CSVDEGVSGELFF,TGCAGCGTTGATGAGGGGGTTTCCGGGGAGCTGTTTTTT
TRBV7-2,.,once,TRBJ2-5,CASSLVRQEIQYF,TGTGCCAGCAGCCTGGTAAGACAAGAGATCCAGTACTTC
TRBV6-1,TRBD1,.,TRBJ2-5,CASSDPDRGQETQYF,TGTGCCAGCAGTGACCCAGACAGGGGGCAAGAGACCCAGTACTTC
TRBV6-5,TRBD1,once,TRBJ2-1,CASSAGTGYNEQFF,TGTGCCAGCAGCGCCGGGACAGGGTACAATGAGCAGTTCTTC
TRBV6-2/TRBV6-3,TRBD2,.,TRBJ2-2,CASSYSMGLADTGELFF,TGTGCCAGCAGTTACTCGATGGGACTAGCGGACACCGGGGAGCTGTTTTTT
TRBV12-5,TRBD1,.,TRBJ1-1,CASGPGTGMNTEAFF,TGTGCTAGTGGTCCGGGGACAGGGATGAACACTGAAGCTTTCTTT
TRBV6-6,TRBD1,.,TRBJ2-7,CASSRQGVREQYF,TGTGCCAGCAGCCGACAGGGGGTGCGGGAGCAGTACTTC